These T cell receptor beta chains were read from a single sample in a study of PD-1 blockade in classical Hodgkin lymphoma. Measured with immunoSEQ multiplex PCR; TCRdb has only the in-frame clones, and not every one. The sample has about 110,000 clones; about 88% are singletons. The input for sequencing was peripheral blood mononuclear cells (PBMCs), taken before the second cycle of nivolumab. These receptors were taken from a human donor with classical Hodgkin lymphoma. CDR3s include the opening cysteine and the closing phenylalanine or tryptophan. Fields, in order: CDR3 DNA, CDR3 protein, J gene, D gene, V gene, clone size. D genes are given only for firm matches. A row's size may be missing; if present it is once, few, many or a size class.

TGCGCCAGCAGCTTGGCCCAGGCGTACAATGAGCAGTTCTTC	CASSLAQAYNEQFF	TRBJ2-1	NA	TRBV5-1	NA
TGTGCCAGCAGCCCCTATTGGGGAGAGACCCAGTACTTC	CASSPYWGETQYF	TRBJ2-5	NA	TRBV28	NA
TGTGCCAGCAGCTTGCGAGCGGGAGGATACTCAGATACGCAGTATTTT	CASSLRAGGYSDTQYF	TRBJ2-3	TRBD2	TRBV5-6	few
TGTGCCACCAGCAGAGGAGACCGCGGCTACACCTTC	CATSRGDRGYTF	TRBJ1-2	NA	TRBV15	NA
TGTGCCAGTAGTACCTCAAACCTCACTACTCTTACAGGGTACTACTACGAGCAGTACTTC	CASSTSNLTTLTGYYYEQYF	TRBJ2-7	NA	TRBV19	NA
TGTGCCAGCAGCTGGACTAGCGGAGCGGTCAATGAGCAGTTCTTC	CASSWTSGAVNEQFF	TRBJ2-1	TRBD2	TRBV11-2	NA
TGTGCCAGCAGCTCGGGACTAGCGGACTACAATGAGCAGTTCTTC	CASSSGLADYNEQFF	TRBJ2-1	TRBD2	TRBV11-3	NA
TGTGCCACCAGAGCGGGCCTGGGGAGCACAGATACGCAGTATTTT	CATRAGLGSTDTQYF	TRBJ2-3	NA	TRBV11-2	NA
TGTGCCAGCAGTGACCGGCGAACTGAAGCTTTCTTT	CASSDRRTEAFF	TRBJ1-1	NA	TRBV28	NA
TGTGCCAGCAGCTTATTGGGGGGGTCTAACTATGGCTACACCTTC	CASSLLGGSNYGYTF	TRBJ1-2	NA	TRBV5-4	once
TGCGCCAGCAGTCAAGGGCGGGAAGTATCAGGTGCCGGGGAGCTGTTTTTT	CASSQGREVSGAGELFF	TRBJ2-2	NA	TRBV23-1	NA
TGCGCCAGCAGCTCCGACCCCGGGACAGGGGGAGGCTACACCTTC	CASSSDPGTGGGYTF	TRBJ1-2	TRBD1	TRBV5-1	medium-sized
TGTGCCAGTAGGTGGGGAGGGGGTACCACGAATCAGCCCCAGCATTTT	CASRWGGGTTNQPQHF	TRBJ1-5	NA	TRBV19	NA
TGCGCCAGCAGAAAACCGGGACTAGCGGGAGGGACTGACAATGAGCAGTTCTTC	CASRKPGLAGGTDNEQFF	TRBJ2-1	TRBD2	TRBV10-2	NA
TGTGCCAGCAGCTTACAGGCTAGCGGATACTACAATGAGCAGTTCTTC	CASSLQASGYYNEQFF	TRBJ2-1	TRBD2	TRBV7-6	NA